The rows below give T cell receptor beta chains drawn from one sample of a study of early T cells in non-severe SARS-CoV-2 infection. TCRdb re-analysed the 5' RACE reads in MiXCR, keeping a single row per CDR3 protein. This sample has 50,000 to 60,000 distinct CDR3 sequences, with approximately 9.7% found just once. Material: whole blood. Every receptor here comes from an adult who was a healthcare worker with PCR-confirmed SARS-CoV-2 infection or an uninfected control (not recorded which). The CDR3 runs from the conserved cysteine through the conserved F or W. Each record gives: D gene, clone size, CDR3 length, V gene, J gene, CDR3 protein, CDR3 DNA. D genes are given only for firm matches. The size field is filled for only some rows; it gives once, few, many or a size class.

>TRBD2|few|17|TRBV27|TRBJ2-3
CASSLSGAGGSTDTQYF
TGTGCCAGCAGTTTATCGGGCGCGGGGGGTAGCACAGATACGCAGTATTTT
>TRBD1|many|15|TRBV4-1|TRBJ2-7
CASSQSMRTGLEQYF
TGCGCCAGCAGCCAATCAATGAGGACAGGTCTCGAGCAGTACTTC
>-|-|14|TRBV7-8|TRBJ1-4
CASSLVGGAEKLFF
TGTGCCAGCAGCTTAGTTGGGGGGGCAGAAAAACTGTTTTTT
>-|few|13|TRBV5-1|TRBJ2-3
CASSLAEGDTQYF
TGCGCCAGCAGCTTGGCCGAAGGAGATACGCAGTATTTT
>-|many|14|TRBV9|TRBJ2-3
CASSVAGFTDTQYF
TGTGCCAGCAGCGTCGCGGGGTTCACAGATACGCAGTATTTT
>-|few|13|TRBV16|TRBJ1-1
CASSPDRTTEAFF
TGTGCCAGCAGCCCAGACAGGACCACCGAAGCTTTCTTT
>TRBD1|-|16|TRBV7-9|TRBJ1-3
CANPGTVKFSGNTIYF
TGTGCCAACCCCGGGACAGTAAAATTCTCTGGAAACACCATATATTTT
>-|-|14|TRBV12-3/TRBV12-4|TRBJ1-5
CASSLPGRNQPQHF
TGTGCCAGCAGTTTACCAGGTCGGAATCAGCCCCAGCATTTT
>TRBD2|-|16|TRBV13|TRBJ2-1
CASSQSSFGGNNEQFF
TGTGCCAGCAGCCAAAGTTCTTTCGGGGGGAACAATGAGCAGTTCTTC
>-|few|16|TRBV4-2|TRBJ1-4
CASSQEVAVAGEKLFF
TGTGCCAGCAGCCAAGAGGTCGCAGTAGCGGGTGAAAAACTGTTTTTT
>-|many|12|TRBV5-1|TRBJ2-7
CASSKDPYEQYF
TGCGCCAGCAGCAAAGACCCGTACGAGCAGTACTTC
>-|-|12|TRBV25-1|TRBJ1-6
CASSEGRSPLHF
TGTGCCAGCAGTGAAGGGAGATCACCCCTCCACTTT
>-|-|16|TRBV27|TRBJ2-5
CASSPQRGGGGETQYF
TGTGCCAGCAGTCCCCAACGTGGGGGAGGAGGAGAGACCCAGTACTTC
>-|once|14|TRBV5-8|TRBJ2-7
CASSGIGTPDEQYF
TGTGCCAGCAGCGGTATCGGGACACCGGATGAGCAGTACTTC
>TRBD1|-|16|TRBV12-3/TRBV12-4|TRBJ2-2
CASGGSDRGDAGELFF
TGTGCCAGCGGGGGATCAGACAGGGGTGACGCCGGGGAGCTGTTTTTT
>-|-|14|TRBV3-1|TRBJ1-1
CASSQDPTIVEAFF
TGTGCCAGCAGCCAAGATCCAACAATCGTGGAAGCTTTCTTT
>-|-|12|TRBV20-1|TRBJ2-7
CSARGLGGEQYF
TGCAGTGCTAGGGGTTTAGGGGGCGAGCAGTACTTC
>TRBD2|-|17|TRBV9|TRBJ2-2
CASSVEAGALNTGELFF
TGTGCCAGCAGCGTAGAAGCGGGGGCCCTCAACACCGGGGAGCTGTTTTTT
>-|few|17|TRBV24-1|TRBJ2-4
CATSDSGGSAAKNIQYF
TGTGCCACCAGTGATTCTGGGGGGTCCGCGGCCAAAAACATTCAGTACTTC
>-|many|11|TRBV10-3|TRBJ2-3
CAITDTDTQYF
TGTGCCATCACGGACACAGATACGCAGTATTTT
>-|many|15|TRBV12-3/TRBV12-4|TRBJ1-1
CASTSSIGLTTEAFF
TGTGCCAGCACCTCCTCTATTGGACTAACCACTGAAGCTTTCTTT
>-|few|13|TRBV7-6|TRBJ2-5
CASSSTWGETQYF
TGTGCCAGCAGCAGCACATGGGGAGAGACCCAGTACTTC
>-|many|13|TRBV12-3/TRBV12-4|TRBJ2-2
CASRRGLAGELFF
TGTGCCAGCAGGAGGGGACTTGCCGGGGAGCTGTTTTTT
>-|many|15|TRBV29-1|TRBJ2-3
CSVSLLATSTDTQYF
TGCAGCGTTTCACTTTTAGCGACTAGCACAGATACGCAGTATTTT